Listed here is a single TCR beta chain. The record originates from a study of blood T cell repertoires in COVID-19. For the study at large: PBMCs, B-cell-depleted T cells, or T cells were the source of the cDNA or gDNA that made up the material.

Seattle cases were enrolled at active infection and followed longitudinally. This CDR3 has 16 amino acids. V lost 4 bases and J 1 base, leaving 16 bases between the germline ends. Germline V gene sequence: CDR1 MGHDK, CDR2 SYGVNS. Original analysis: Amplification with reference gene primers provided the estimates of nucleated cell counts. Method: immunoSEQ multiplex PCR; TCRdb's copy keeps in-frame clones and lacks some. That table supplies the V and J calls and clone size; D and trimming were determined from the DNA. Altogether 70,000 or so clones are present, 86% being singletons, with the ten largest covering about 15%.

This receptor was taken from a man between 35 and 55 years old with COVID-19, enrolled during active disease. Material for sequencing was peripheral blood. This chain links TRBV25-1 with TRBJ1-1; D call uncertain. CDR3 DNA: TGTGCCAGCAGTGTAGCTTCTGAGGCTCGGAACACTGAAGCTTTCTTT. Translation gives CASSVASEARNTEAFF. Filled out from reference TRBV25-1 and TRBJ1-1, the complete variable domain reads EADIYQTPRYLVIGTGKKITLECSQTMGHDKMYWYQQDPGMELHLIHYSYGVNSTEKGDLSSESTVSRIRTEHFPLTLESARPSHTSQYLCASSVASEARNTEAFFGQGTRLTVV.